The clone carrying this T cell receptor (beta chain) was seen a few times. Carried by each TCR cDNA molecule was a unique molecular identifier. Via MiXCR, TCRdb re-called the 5' RACE reads, giving one row per CDR3 protein. In the table there are more than 30,000 distinct CDR3 sequences, under 7% of which are singletons. The record originates from a study of spatial heterogeneity in lung cancer. The time point denotes: sample taken at primary tumor resection. Frozen PBMC, nontumor lung or tumor provided whole RNA, which was sequenced unsorted. Donation came from some 73 patients with untreated early-stage non-small cell lung cancer. V shed 7 bases and J shed 2 bases, with 16 bases lying between them. Germline values: CDR1 SNHLY, CDR2 FYNNEI. This CDR3 is 15 amino acids long.

The V and J genes are TRBV2 and TRBJ2-3, with a tentative D call TRBD1 (6 bases). Sequencing was performed on PBMCs, taken at surgery. The source of this sequence is a male donor with early-stage non-small cell lung cancer. CDR3 sequence reads: CASTLVRGNTDTQYF. Here the CDR3 DNA reads TGTGCCAGCACTCTTGTAAGGGGGAACACAGATACGCAGTATTTT.